This T cell receptor (beta chain) came from a study of T cells after yellow fever vaccination. MiXCR was run by TCRdb on the 5' RACE reads, yielding one entry per CDR3 protein. This table holds about 230,000 distinct CDR3 sequences, around 6.7% found once. The V gene's germline CDR1 is SEHNR and CDR2 FQNEAQ (reference sequence). CDR3 size: 18 residues. V was pared by 2 bases and J by 7 bases, with 12 bases of the junction left unmatched. This clonotype was picked up many times. The receptor's source is a man under 40 who received the YFV17D yellow fever vaccine. V is TRBV7-9 and J is TRBJ2-1; 12 nucleotides agree with TRBD2. This specimen was CD4+ T cells sorted from PBMCs, taken on the day of the yellow fever booster vaccination. For the CDR3, the DNA is TGTGCCAGCAGCTTACCCTTTCGACTAGCGGGAGTAGGAAATGAGCAGTTCTTC. Protein sequence: CASSLPFRLAGVGNEQFF.